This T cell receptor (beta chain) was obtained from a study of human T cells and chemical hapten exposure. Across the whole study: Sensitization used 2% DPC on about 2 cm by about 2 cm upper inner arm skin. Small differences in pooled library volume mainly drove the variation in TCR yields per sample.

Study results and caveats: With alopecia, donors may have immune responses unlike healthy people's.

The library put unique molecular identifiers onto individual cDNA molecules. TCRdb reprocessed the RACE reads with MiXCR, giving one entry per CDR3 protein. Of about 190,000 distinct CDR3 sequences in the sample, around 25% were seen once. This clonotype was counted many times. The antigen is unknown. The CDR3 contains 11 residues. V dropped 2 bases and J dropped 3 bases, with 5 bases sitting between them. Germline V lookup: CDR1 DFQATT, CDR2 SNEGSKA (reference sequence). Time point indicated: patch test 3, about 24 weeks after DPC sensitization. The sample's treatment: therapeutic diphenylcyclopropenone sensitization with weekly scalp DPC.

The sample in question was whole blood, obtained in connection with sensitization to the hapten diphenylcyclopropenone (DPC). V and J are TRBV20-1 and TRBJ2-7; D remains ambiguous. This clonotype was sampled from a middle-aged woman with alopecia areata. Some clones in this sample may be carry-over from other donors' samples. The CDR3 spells CSARYNYEQYF. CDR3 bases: TGCAGTGCTAGATACAACTACGAGCAGTACTTC.